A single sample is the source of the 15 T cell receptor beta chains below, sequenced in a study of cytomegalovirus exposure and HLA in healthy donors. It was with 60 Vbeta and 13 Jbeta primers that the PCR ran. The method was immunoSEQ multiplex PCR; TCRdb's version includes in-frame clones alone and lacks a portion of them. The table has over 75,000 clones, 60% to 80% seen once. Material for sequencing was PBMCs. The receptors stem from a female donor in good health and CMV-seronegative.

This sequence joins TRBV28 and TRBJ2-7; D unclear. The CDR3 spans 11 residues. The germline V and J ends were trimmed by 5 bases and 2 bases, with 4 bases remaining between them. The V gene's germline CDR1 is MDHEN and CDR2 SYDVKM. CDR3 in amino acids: CASSAPYEQYF. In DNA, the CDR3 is TGTGCCAGCAGTGCGCCCTACGAGCAGTACTTC.

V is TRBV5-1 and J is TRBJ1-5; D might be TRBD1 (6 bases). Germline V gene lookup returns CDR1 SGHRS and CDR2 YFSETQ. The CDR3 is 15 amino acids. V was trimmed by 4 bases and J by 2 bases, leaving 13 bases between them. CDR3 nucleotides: TGCGCCAGCAGCCCACAAGGGGGAGGCAATCAGCCCCAGCATTTT. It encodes CASSPQGGGNQPQHF.

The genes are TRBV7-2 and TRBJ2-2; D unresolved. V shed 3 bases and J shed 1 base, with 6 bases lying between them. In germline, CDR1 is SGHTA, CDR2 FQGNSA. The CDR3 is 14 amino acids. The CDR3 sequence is CASSLQLNTGELFF. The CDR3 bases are TGTGCCAGCAGCTTGCAGTTGAACACCGGGGAGCTGTTTTTT.

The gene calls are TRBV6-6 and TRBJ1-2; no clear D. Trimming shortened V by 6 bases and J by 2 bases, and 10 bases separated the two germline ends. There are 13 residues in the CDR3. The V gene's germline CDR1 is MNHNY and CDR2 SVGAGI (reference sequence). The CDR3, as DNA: TGTGCCAGCAGAATGGGAGGAAACTATGGCTACACCTTC. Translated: CASRMGGNYGYTF.

CDR3 bases: TGTGCCAGCAGTGGATCGGGACAGGGGATTTATGGCTACACCTTC. It is translated as CASSGSGQGIYGYTF. The rearrangement uses TRBV2 and TRBJ1-2, with 10 positions matching TRBD1. This CDR3 is 15 amino acids long. With 4 bases clipped from V and 5 bases from J, the junction kept 7 bases outside the gene matches. In germline, CDR1 is SNHLY, CDR2 FYNNEI.

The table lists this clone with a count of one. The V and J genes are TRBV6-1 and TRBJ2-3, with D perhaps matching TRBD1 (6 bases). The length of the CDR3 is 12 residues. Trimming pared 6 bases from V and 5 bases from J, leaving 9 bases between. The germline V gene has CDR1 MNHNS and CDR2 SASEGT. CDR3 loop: CASRTQGDTQYF. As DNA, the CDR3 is TGTGCCAGCAGAACACAGGGAGATACGCAGTATTTT.

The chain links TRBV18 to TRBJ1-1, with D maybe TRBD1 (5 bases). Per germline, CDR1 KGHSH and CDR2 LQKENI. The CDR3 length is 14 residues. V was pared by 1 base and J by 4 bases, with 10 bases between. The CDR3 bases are TGTGCCAGCTCACCACAGGGGCTGGGCACTGAAGCTTTCTTT. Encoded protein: CASSPQGLGTEAFF.

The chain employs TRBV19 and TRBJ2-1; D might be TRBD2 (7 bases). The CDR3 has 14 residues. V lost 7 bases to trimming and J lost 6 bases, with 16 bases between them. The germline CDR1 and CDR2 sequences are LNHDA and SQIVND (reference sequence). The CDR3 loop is CASMGGLAVNEQFF. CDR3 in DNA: TGTGCCAGTATGGGGGGCCTAGCGGTCAATGAGCAGTTCTTC.

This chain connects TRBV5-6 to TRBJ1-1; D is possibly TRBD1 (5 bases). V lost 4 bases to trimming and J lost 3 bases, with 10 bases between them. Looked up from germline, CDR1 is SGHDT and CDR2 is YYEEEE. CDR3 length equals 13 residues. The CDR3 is CASSPAGDTEAFF. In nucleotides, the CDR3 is TGTGCCAGCAGCCCGGCGGGGGACACTGAAGCTTTCTTT.

The CDR3 sequence: CATSRDTGHQETQYF. The CDR3 region has the DNA TGTGCCACCAGCAGAGACACAGGGCACCAAGAGACCCAGTACTTC. The rearrangement uses TRBV15 and TRBJ2-5; a weak D match, TRBD1 (6 bases). CDR3 length equals 15 residues. The V gene lost 0 bases and the J gene lost 0 bases, with 8 bases spanning the gap. Per the germline V gene, CDR1 is LNHNV and CDR2 is YYDKDF (reference sequence).

Written as DNA, the CDR3 is TGTGCCAGCAGCTTACCGGGACAGGCCCTAGAGAAGTACTTC. This sequence encodes CASSLPGQALEKYF. The V gene is TRBV7-2, the J gene TRBJ2-7, with TRBD1 identical over 8 bases. From germline, CDR1 is SGHTA and CDR2 FQGNSA. Trimming took 2 bases from V and 11 from J; bases not matched to a gene: 11. CDR3 length: 14 amino acids.

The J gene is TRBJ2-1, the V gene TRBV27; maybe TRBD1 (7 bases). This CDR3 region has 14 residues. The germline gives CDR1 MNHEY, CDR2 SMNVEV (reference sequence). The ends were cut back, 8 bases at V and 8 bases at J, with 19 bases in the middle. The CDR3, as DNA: TGTGCCAGCCGGCCCTGGAGGGGGCAAGATGAGCAGTTCTTC. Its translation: CASRPWRGQDEQFF.

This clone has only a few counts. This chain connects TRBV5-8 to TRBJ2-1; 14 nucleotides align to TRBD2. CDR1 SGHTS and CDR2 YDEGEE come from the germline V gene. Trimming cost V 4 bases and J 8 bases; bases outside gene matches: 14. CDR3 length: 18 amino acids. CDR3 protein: CASSGGRLAGGPWDEQFF. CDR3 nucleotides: TGTGCCAGCAGCGGCGGACGACTAGCGGGAGGGCCTTGGGATGAGCAGTTCTTC.

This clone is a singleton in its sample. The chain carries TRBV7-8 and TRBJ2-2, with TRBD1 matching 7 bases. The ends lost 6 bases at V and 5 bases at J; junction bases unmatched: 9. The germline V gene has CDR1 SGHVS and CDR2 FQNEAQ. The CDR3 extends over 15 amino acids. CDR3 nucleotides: TGTGCCAGCAGTTATGACAGGGTGGGAACCGGGGAGCTGTTTTTT. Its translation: CASSYDRVGTGELFF.

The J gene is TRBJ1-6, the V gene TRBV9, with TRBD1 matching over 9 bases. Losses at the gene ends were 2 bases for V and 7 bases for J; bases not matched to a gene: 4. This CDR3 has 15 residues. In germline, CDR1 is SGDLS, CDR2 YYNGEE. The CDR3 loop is CASSVGDRENSPLHF. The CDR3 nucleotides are TGTGCCAGCAGCGTCGGGGACAGGGAAAATTCACCCCTCCACTTT.